This T cell receptor (beta chain) was observed in a study of blood T cell repertoires in COVID-19. Overall study context: COVID-19 samples, acute and convalescent, were from the United States, Italy and Spain. T cells, B-cell-depleted T cells, or PBMCs supplied cDNA or gDNA.

The germline gives CDR1 SGHRS, CDR2 YFSETQ. Trimming left V 0 bases short and J 6 bases short, with 15 bases between. This CDR3 is 16 amino acids long. In the study's own analysis: For nucleated cells, counts were estimated from reference gene primer amplification. Assay used: immunoSEQ multiplex PCR; TCRdb lists only in-frame clones, some missing. V and J calls plus clone size are reproduced from that table; the DNA served to infer D and trimming. The sample has under 150,000 clones; approximately 79% are singletons. This sequence joins TRBV5-1 and TRBJ2-2; no reliable D call. This TCR came from a man aged 50 to 60 with active or convalescent COVID-19. The sequencing sample was made of peripheral blood. CDR3 nucleotides: TGCGCCAGCAGCTTGGGCGTACCTCCGTCGTCCGGGGAGCTGTTTTTT. Protein: CASSLGVPPSSGELFF.